This T cell receptor (beta chain) was recovered during a study of T-cell reconstitution after alpha-beta-depleted transplantation in children. Preparation of the TCRbeta library was carried out with unique molecular identifiers. TCRdb called the PCR reads again in MiXCR, with one record for every CDR3 protein. This table has fewer than 250,000 distinct CDR3 sequences, roughly 8.2% appearing once. The CDR3 runs to 14 residues. Germline loops: CDR1 SQVTM, CDR2 ANQGSEA. Trimming took 4 bases from V and 2 from J; bases not matched to a gene: 3. This clonotype was found many times. The clonotype comes from a male patient aged 10-17 years who had a stem cell transplant for acute lymphoblastic leukemia, so the T cells may come from the graft donor. This sample comprised PBMCs, mostly from graft donor cells, obtained 180 days after TCRalphabeta/CD19-depleted stem cell transplant. The V and J genes are TRBV29-1 and TRBJ2-7, with TRBD1 matching 12 bases. The CDR3 loop reads CSVVRDRGPYEQYF. CDR3 nucleotide sequence: TGCAGCGTTGTCCGGGACAGGGGGCCCTACGAGCAGTACTTC.